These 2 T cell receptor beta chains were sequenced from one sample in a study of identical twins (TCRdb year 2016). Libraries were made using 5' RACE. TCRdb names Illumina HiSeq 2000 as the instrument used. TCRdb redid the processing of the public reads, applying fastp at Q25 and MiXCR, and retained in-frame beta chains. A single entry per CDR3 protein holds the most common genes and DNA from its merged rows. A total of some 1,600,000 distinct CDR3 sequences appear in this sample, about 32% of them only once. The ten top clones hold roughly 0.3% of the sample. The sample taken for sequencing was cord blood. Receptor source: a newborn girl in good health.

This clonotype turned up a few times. Written as DNA, the CDR3 is TGTGCCAGCAGCGTAGCCTTATGGGGCTCCTACAATGAGCAGTTCTTC. Translating it yields CASSVALWGSYNEQFF. V is TRBV9 and J is TRBJ2-1; D unclear. Germline CDR1 SGDLS, CDR2 YYNGEE. V shed 0 bases and J shed 0 bases, with 10 bases lying between them. CDR3 length: 16 amino acids.

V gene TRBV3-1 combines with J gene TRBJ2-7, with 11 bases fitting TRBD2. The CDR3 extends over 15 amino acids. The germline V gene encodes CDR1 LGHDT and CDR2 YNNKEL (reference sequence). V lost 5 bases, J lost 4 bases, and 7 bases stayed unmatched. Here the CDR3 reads CASSETSGESYEQYF. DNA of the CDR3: TGTGCCAGCAGCGAGACTAGCGGGGAGAGTTACGAGCAGTACTTC.